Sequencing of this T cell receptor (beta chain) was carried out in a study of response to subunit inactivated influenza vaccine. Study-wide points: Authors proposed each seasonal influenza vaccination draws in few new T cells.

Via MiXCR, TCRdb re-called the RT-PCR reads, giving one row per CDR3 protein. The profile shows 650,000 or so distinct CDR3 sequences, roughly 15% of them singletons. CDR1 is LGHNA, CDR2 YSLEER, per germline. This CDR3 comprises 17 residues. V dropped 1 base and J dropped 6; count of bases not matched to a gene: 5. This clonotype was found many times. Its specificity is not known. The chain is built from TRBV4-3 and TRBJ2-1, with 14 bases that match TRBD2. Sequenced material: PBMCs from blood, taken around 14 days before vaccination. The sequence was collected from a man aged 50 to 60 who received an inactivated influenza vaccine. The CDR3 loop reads CASSQGLAGGIFNEQFF. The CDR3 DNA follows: TGCGCCAGCAGCCAAGGACTAGCGGGGGGGATCTTCAATGAGCAGTTCTTC.